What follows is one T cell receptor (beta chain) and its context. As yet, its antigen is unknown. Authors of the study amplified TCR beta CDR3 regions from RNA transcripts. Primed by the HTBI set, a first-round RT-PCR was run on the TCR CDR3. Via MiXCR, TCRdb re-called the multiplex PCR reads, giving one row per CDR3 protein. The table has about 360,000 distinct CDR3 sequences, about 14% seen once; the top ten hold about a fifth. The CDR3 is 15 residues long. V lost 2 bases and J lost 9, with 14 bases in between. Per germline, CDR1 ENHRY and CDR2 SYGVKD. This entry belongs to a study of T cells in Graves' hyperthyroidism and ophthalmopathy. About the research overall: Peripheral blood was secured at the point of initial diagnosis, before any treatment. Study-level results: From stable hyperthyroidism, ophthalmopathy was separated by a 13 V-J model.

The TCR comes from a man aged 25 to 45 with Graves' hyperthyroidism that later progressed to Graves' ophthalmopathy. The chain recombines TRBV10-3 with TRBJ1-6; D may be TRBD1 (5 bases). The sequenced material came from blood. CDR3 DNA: TGTGCCATCAGTGAGAGGGGCCCTAGCGGTTCACCCCTCCACTTT. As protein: CAISERGPSGSPLHF.